Each of the 6 T cell receptor beta chains below was sequenced from the same sample in a study of blood T cell repertoires in COVID-19. The table came from immunoSEQ multiplex PCR; TCRdb's copy has only in-frame clones and leaves some out. Of roughly 150,000 clones in the sample, roughly 80% were seen once. The sequenced sample was PBMCs or T cells enriched from blood (not recorded which). Every receptor here comes from a woman aged 45-59 years who had recovered from COVID-19.

This chain links TRBV7-9 with TRBJ1-1; tentative D call: TRBD1 (6 bases). Trimming took 1 base from V and 3 from J, leaving 6 bases between them. The germline CDR1 and CDR2 sequences are SEHNR and FQNEAQ (reference sequence). The CDR3 consists of 13 residues. CDR3 in DNA: TGTGCCAGCAGCTTAGAGGGGGACACTGAAGCTTTCTTT. This gives the protein CASSLEGDTEAFF.

V gene TRBV4-1 combines with J gene TRBJ2-7, with D perhaps TRBD2 (6 bases). The germline V and J ends were trimmed by 1 base and 2 bases, with 18 bases remaining between them. Germline CDR1 and CDR2: MGHRA and YSYEKL. This CDR3 contains 17 residues. The DNA of the CDR3 is TGCGCCAGCAGCCAAGGAGAAGGAGGGTTCCAGGCCTACGAGCAGTACTTC. Protein product: CASSQGEGGFQAYEQYF.

The V and J genes are TRBV11-3 and TRBJ2-1; TRBD2 aligns across 15 bases. CDR3 length equals 17 residues. J was trimmed by 7 bases and V by 1 base; bases with no gene match: 5. Germline V gene data show CDR1 as SGHNT and CDR2 as YENEEA. CDR3 loop: CASSLGEGTSGGNEQFF. The CDR3 nucleotides are TGTGCCAGCAGCTTAGGCGAAGGGACTAGCGGGGGGAATGAGCAGTTCTTC.

The genes are TRBV19 and TRBJ2-2, with 7 bases fitting TRBD2. In germline, CDR1 is LNHDA, CDR2 SQIVND (reference sequence). The V gene end was trimmed by 3 bases and the J gene end by 6 bases; junction bases not matched to a gene: 7. The CDR3 has 15 residues. CDR3 sequence (DNA): TGTGCCAGTAGTATGCTGGCCGCGGGGGCCGGGGAGCTGTTTTTT. It translates to CASSMLAAGAGELFF.

This sequence joins TRBV27 and TRBJ2-4, with 9 bases that match TRBD1. J gave up 7 bases and V 6 bases, and 4 bases lay outside the gene matches. The CDR3 extends over 13 amino acids. In germline, CDR1 is MNHEY, CDR2 SMNVEV (reference sequence). CDR3: CASRLGQGNIQYF. CDR3 in DNA: TGTGCCAGCAGACTGGGACAGGGCAACATTCAGTACTTC.

The genes are TRBV7-2 and TRBJ2-2; a possible D gene is TRBD1 (5 bases). The CDR3 sequence is 14 residues long. V was cut by 2 bases and J by 1 base, with 5 bases left in between. Germline loops: CDR1 SGHTA, CDR2 FQGNSA. The CDR3 nucleotides read TGTGCCAGCAGCTTACAGGGGAACACCGGGGAGCTGTTTTTT. It encodes CASSLQGNTGELFF.